The 2 T cell receptor beta chains below were found in one sample sequenced in a study of siplizumab effects on memory and regulatory T cells. An approximately 6-day coculture at 37°C was performed with the mixed lymphocyte reaction cells. TCRdb's table, derived via immunoSEQ multiplex PCR, lists solely in-frame clones and lacks some. The repertoire includes 3,200 or so clones, around 54% of them detected once, and around 5% sits in the top ten. These TCRs' antigens remain unknown. What was sequenced was CFSE-low (dividing) CD4+ T cells sorted from an allogeneic mixed lymphocyte reaction. These TCRs come from a human donor in good health; the cells came from an allogeneic mixed lymphocyte reaction.

The J gene is TRBJ1-2, the V gene TRBV9; D gene ambiguous. The CDR3 consists of 14 residues. Germline CDR1 SGDLS, CDR2 YYNGEE. Trimming stripped 0 bases from V and 8 bases from J, with 14 bases between. Written as DNA, the CDR3 is TGTGCCAGCAGCGTAGGGCTTAAAGGGCGCGGCTACACCTTC. Amino acid sequence: CASSVGLKGRGYTF.

This clone appeared a single time. The gene calls are TRBV5-1 and TRBJ2-7; possibly TRBD2 for D (5 bases). Germline V gene sequence: CDR1 SGHRS, CDR2 YFSETQ. The CDR3 is 13 residues long. V was pared by 4 bases and J by 4 bases, with 12 bases between. The DNA of the CDR3 is TGCGCCAGCAGCCCCTTGTCGGGGTACGAGCAGTACTTC. It encodes CASSPLSGYEQYF.